The 19 T cell receptor beta chains below were found in one sample sequenced in a study of T cell changes during pregnancy in multiple sclerosis. Sequencing was performed with immunoSEQ multiplex PCR; in TCRdb, only in-frame clones are kept and a portion is missing. In the table there are 40,000 or so clones, 85% to 95% of which are singletons. Sequencing was performed on CD8+ T cells from peripheral blood mononuclear cells, taken in the third trimester of pregnancy. These receptors were obtained from a female donor with multiple sclerosis, enrolled in a pregnancy study.

This chain connects TRBV11-2 to TRBJ2-2; 11 bases align to TRBD1. The CDR3 covers 15 residues. The V and J ends lost 3 bases and 6 bases, in that order; junction bases with no gene match: 3. Per germline, CDR1 SGHAT and CDR2 FQNNGV. CDR3 in amino acids: CASSFGQGAPGELFF. In nucleotides, the CDR3 is TGTGCCAGCAGCTTCGGACAGGGGGCCCCCGGGGAGCTGTTTTTT.

The chain carries TRBV13 and TRBJ1-2, with 10 bases fitting TRBD1. V gave up 4 bases and J gave up 6 bases; unmatched junction bases: 8. The CDR3 is made up of 15 amino acids. Germline CDR1 PRHDT, CDR2 FYEKMQ (reference sequence). The CDR3 spells CASSSRQGAPNGYTF. CDR3 bases: TGTGCCAGCAGCTCCAGACAGGGGGCTCCCAATGGCTACACCTTC.

The V and J genes are TRBV28 and TRBJ2-1, with TRBD1 as a possible D gene (6 bases). Trimming left V 2 bases short and J 4 bases short, with 9 bases between. Per germline, CDR1 MDHEN and CDR2 SYDVKM. The CDR3 runs 14 residues. CDR3 protein: CASSLTRGYNEQFF. The CDR3, as DNA: TGTGCCAGCAGTTTAACCAGGGGATACAATGAGCAGTTCTTC.

This clone appeared a few times. The sample contains more than one DNA sequence encoding this CDR3. The V gene is TRBV7-9, the J gene TRBJ2-7; D is undetermined. Germline CDR1 and CDR2: SEHNR and FQNEAQ (reference sequence). Trimming stripped 4 bases from V and 3 bases from J, with 4 bases between. The CDR3 contains 11 residues. CDR3 DNA: TGTGCCAGCAGCTCAAACTACGAGCAGTACTTC. It codes for CASSSNYEQYF.

The rearrangement links TRBV19 to TRBJ2-7, with TRBD1 identical over 8 bases. CDR3 size: 14 residues. V lost 6 bases to trimming and J lost 1 base; unmatched junction nucleotides: 5. Germline loops: CDR1 LNHDA, CDR2 SQIVND (reference sequence). The CDR3 spells CASRETGGSYEQYF. The CDR3, as DNA: TGTGCCAGTAGGGAAACAGGGGGTTCCTACGAGCAGTACTTC.

The J gene is TRBJ2-5, the V gene TRBV4-1, with 8 bases lining up with TRBD1. Trimming removed 1 base from V and 0 bases from J; junction bases left unmatched: 10. Germline V lookup: CDR1 MGHRA, CDR2 YSYEKL. CDR3 length: 18 amino acids. DNA of the CDR3: TGCGCCAGCAGCCAAGTTGAGACAGGGGATTTGTACCAAGAGACCCAGTACTTC. It is translated as CASSQVETGDLYQETQYF.

The chain carries TRBV5-1 and TRBJ1-2, with D maybe TRBD1 (5 bases). There are 13 residues in the CDR3. Germline CDR1 and CDR2: SGHRS and YFSETQ. The V and J ends lost 4 bases and 3 bases respectively, with 10 bases between them. The DNA of the CDR3 is TGCGCCAGCAGCCGCGGGACGGACTATGGCTACACCTTC. This translates into CASSRGTDYGYTF.

This chain uses TRBV27 with TRBJ1-2, with 8 bases that match TRBD1. The CDR3 contains 13 residues. Trimming at V came to 6 bases and at J to 5 bases, leaving 5 bases not matched to a gene. The germline V gene has CDR1 MNHEY and CDR2 SMNVEV (reference sequence). The CDR3: CASRGTGVYGYTF. For the CDR3, the DNA is TGTGCCAGCAGGGGGACAGGAGTATATGGCTACACCTTC.

This chain uses TRBV28 with TRBJ2-1; 16 bases match TRBD2. CDR3 length: 19 residues. J lost 4 bases, V lost 6 bases, and 12 bases had no gene match. Germline values: CDR1 MDHEN, CDR2 SYDVKM. CDR3 region: CASRGLAGGPGVPYNEQFF. CDR3 nucleotide sequence: TGTGCCAGCAGGGGACTAGCGGGAGGGCCCGGGGTACCATACAATGAGCAGTTCTTC.

J is TRBJ2-3 and V is TRBV5-1, with 8 bases matching TRBD1. The CDR3 is 15 residues long. Germline CDR1 reads SGHRS; CDR2 reads YFSETQ. V was clipped by 2 bases and J by 3 bases; unmatched bases: 5. CDR3 sequence: CASSFIQGATDTQYF. DNA of the CDR3: TGCGCCAGCAGCTTCATCCAGGGGGCAACAGATACGCAGTATTTT.

The V gene is TRBV5-4, the J gene TRBJ2-2; D gene unclear. Germline CDR1 reads SGHNT; CDR2 reads YYREEE (reference sequence). The CDR3 spans 16 residues. V was shortened by 1 base and J by 2 bases, with 12 bases between the two germline ends. The CDR3 nucleotides are TGTGCCAGCAGCTTGTCTGTATCCTCCAACACCGGGGAGCTGTTTTTT. Amino acid sequence: CASSLSVSSNTGELFF.

The chain combines TRBV5-1 with TRBJ2-7, with D maybe TRBD2 (6 bases). The CDR3 loop spans 14 amino acids. Germline CDR1 is SGHRS and CDR2 is YFSETQ. Trimming left V 1 base short and J 3 bases short, with 11 bases between. CDR3 DNA sequence: TGCGCCAGCAGCTTGTATGGGGGAGGCTACGAGCAGTACTTC. Residues: CASSLYGGGYEQYF.

The rearrangement uses TRBV7-9 and TRBJ2-7; 8 positions match TRBD1. In germline, CDR1 is SEHNR, CDR2 FQNEAQ (reference sequence). The CDR3 length is 14 residues. V was pared by 3 bases and J by 7 bases, with 8 bases of the junction left unmatched. This CDR3 is CASSLPGQVQEQYF. The CDR3, as DNA: TGTGCCAGCAGCTTGCCGGGACAGGTACAGGAGCAGTACTTC.

This chain uses TRBV14 with TRBJ2-1, with D possibly TRBD1 on 5 matching bases. The length of the CDR3 is 14 residues. Per the germline V gene, CDR1 is SGHDN and CDR2 is FVKESK. V shed 1 base and J shed 9 bases, with 13 bases lying between them. The CDR3 region has the DNA TGTGCCAGCAGCCAAGTCCAGGGTTTGGGTGAGCAGTTCTTC. Amino acids: CASSQVQGLGEQFF.

The chain joins TRBV19 to TRBJ2-1; 8 bases are shared with TRBD2. The junction had 12 bases not matched to a gene; V was cut back by 6 bases and J by 8 bases. The CDR3 is 15 amino acids. Germline CDR1 and CDR2: LNHDA and SQIVND (reference sequence). CDR3 bases: TGTGCCAGTAGACTCTTCGGGACTAGACCTGATGAGCAGTTCTTC. Protein: CASRLFGTRPDEQFF.

This clone was counted once. DNA of the CDR3: TGTGCCAGCAGCTACGGTTTCTCCTACGAGCAGTACTTC. It translates to CASSYGFSYEQYF. V gene TRBV28 combines with J gene TRBJ2-7, with D hard to call. This CDR3 has 13 residues. Looked up from germline, CDR1 is MDHEN and CDR2 is SYDVKM. The ends were cut back, 6 bases at V and 0 bases at J, with 9 bases in the middle.

The chain uses TRBV4-1 and TRBJ2-1; 10 bases agree with TRBD2. The germline V gene encodes CDR1 MGHRA and CDR2 YSYEKL. The CDR3 is 15 amino acids. The trim removed 3 bases at V and 16 bases at J, leaving 15 bases unmatched. CDR3 in amino acids: CASSQTPLTLAGDFF. The CDR3 DNA follows: TGCGCCAGCAGCCAGACCCCATTAACGCTAGCGGGAGACTTCTTC.

The chain links TRBV10-2 to TRBJ2-1; a possible D gene is TRBD1 (5 bases). Germline-derived CDR1 and CDR2 are WSHSY and SAAADI. The CDR3 is made up of 14 amino acids. With 3 bases removed from V and 6 bases from J, the gap between germline ends came to 12 bases. The CDR3 sequence is CASSDLLGANEQFF. CDR3 in DNA: TGCGCCAGCAGTGACTTATTAGGGGCCAATGAGCAGTTCTTC.

The gene calls are TRBV27 and TRBJ2-1; 9 bases are shared with TRBD2. The CDR3 loop spans 15 amino acids. The ends lost 6 bases at V and 3 bases at J; junction bases unmatched: 6. The germline gives CDR1 MNHEY, CDR2 SMNVEV (reference sequence). CDR3 nucleotide sequence: TGTGCCAGCAGGGATCTAGCGGGATTCTACAATGAGCAGTTCTTC. Translated, it gives CASRDLAGFYNEQFF.